This TCR beta chain was sequenced during a study of shared clonotypes between healthy human individuals. Study-wide background: Each donor had three CD4 naive, three CD4 memory, two CD8 naive and one CD8 memory plate. Study conclusions and caveats: Sampling used blood alone; tissue repertoires probably differ. Limited genetic and exposure-history diversity came from having few donors.

Note on this clone: The antigen remains undetermined.

Authors' methods: As immunoSEQ supplied junction-only sequences (without quality scores), filtering differed. Assay: immunoSEQ multiplex PCR; the TCRdb copy retains only in-frame clones and omits some. The DNA gave D and trimming, while V, J and clone size come from that table. Of millions of clones in the sample, approximately 94% are singletons; the top ten hold about 0.13%. Germline CDR1 KGHSH, CDR2 LQKENI. The CDR3 contains 15 residues. V lost 2 bases to trimming and J lost 5 bases, with 15 bases between them. This chain connects TRBV18 to TRBJ1-1; no clear D. The source is a man younger than 30 in good health. Specimen: naive CD4+ T cells sorted from blood. The subset denotes: CD45RA+ positively selected. CDR3 sequence: CASSPFRQIGTEAFF. For the CDR3, the DNA is TGTGCCAGCTCACCATTTAGGCAGATCGGGACTGAAGCTTTCTTT.